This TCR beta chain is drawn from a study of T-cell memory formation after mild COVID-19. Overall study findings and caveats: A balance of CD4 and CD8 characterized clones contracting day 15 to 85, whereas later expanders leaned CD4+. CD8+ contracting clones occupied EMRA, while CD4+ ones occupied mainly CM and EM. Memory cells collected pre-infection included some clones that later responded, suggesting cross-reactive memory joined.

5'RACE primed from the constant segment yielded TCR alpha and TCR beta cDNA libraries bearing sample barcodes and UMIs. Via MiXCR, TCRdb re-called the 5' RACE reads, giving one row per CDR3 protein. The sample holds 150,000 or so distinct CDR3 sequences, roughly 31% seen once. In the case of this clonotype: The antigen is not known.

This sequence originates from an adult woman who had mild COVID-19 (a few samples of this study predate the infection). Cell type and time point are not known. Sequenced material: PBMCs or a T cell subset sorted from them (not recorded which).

CDR3 in DNA: TGCAGTGCTCCCGCCCGGACTAGCGGGGGAACAGATACGCAGTATTTT. This codes for CSAPARTSGGTDTQYF. J is TRBJ2-3 and V is TRBV20-1, with TRBD2 identical over 13 bases. The CDR3 loop spans 16 amino acids. Losses at the gene ends were 5 bases for V and 3 bases for J; bases not matched to a gene: 8. The V gene's germline CDR1 is DFQATT and CDR2 SNEGSKA (reference sequence).